These T cell receptor beta chains were read from a single sample in a study of T cell responses to AZD1222 COVID-19 vaccine. Profiled with immunoSEQ multiplex PCR; TCRdb holds only in-frame clones, not every one. Here the sample spans nearly 80,000 clones, around 81% being singletons. This sample comprised peripheral blood, obtained on day 0 of AZD1222 vaccination. These receptors came from an adult in good health. The CDR3 runs from the conserved cysteine through the conserved F or W. A D gene is named only where the DNA matches it firmly. The size entry is marked missing in some rows and otherwise reads once, few, many or a size class.

clone_size	v_call	j_call	d_call	cdr3_aa	cdr3_nt
-	TRBV6-5	TRBJ1-4	-	CASSYGGGQNEKLFF	TGTGCCAGCAGTTACGGGGGCGGACAGAATGAAAAACTGTTTTTT
-	TRBV9	TRBJ1-3	-	CASSVYGDSGNTIYF	TGTGCCAGCAGCGTATACGGAGACTCTGGAAACACCATATATTTT
-	TRBV3-1/TRBV3-2	TRBJ1-2	-	CASSQDPFIGGSGYGYTF	TGTGCCAGCAGCCAAGATCCGTTTATTGGAGGGTCTGGCTATGGCTACACCTTC
-	TRBV6-5	TRBJ2-3	-	CASSYSGKRTDTQYF	TGTGCCAGCAGTTACTCCGGGAAACGCACAGATACGCAGTATTTT
-	TRBV27	TRBJ1-5	-	CASSPSVGGHSNQPQHF	TGTGCCAGCAGTCCTTCCGTAGGTGGGCATAGCAATCAGCCCCAGCATTTT
few	TRBV5-4	TRBJ2-5	-	CASSLGGGPPETQYF	TGTGCCAGCAGCTTGGGTGGAGGGCCCCCAGAGACCCAGTACTTC
-	TRBV12-3/TRBV12-4	TRBJ2-3	TRBD2	CASSFPGLAPQYF	TGTGCCAGCAGTTTCCCGGGACTAGCCCCGCAGTATTTT
once	TRBV11-2	TRBJ1-1	-	CASSLGRRRYTEAFF	TGTGCCAGCAGCTTAGGCAGGCGAAGGTACACTGAAGCTTTCTTT
-	TRBV6-6	TRBJ1-3	-	CASSSGGVNTIYF	TGTGCCAGCAGTTCCGGGGGCGTAAACACCATATATTTT
-	TRBV24-1	TRBJ2-2	-	CATSDPGRGNTGELFF	TGTGCCACCAGTGACCCCGGCAGGGGCAACACCGGGGAGCTGTTTTTT
-	TRBV19	TRBJ1-1	-	CASSIFGQLNTEAFF	TGTGCCAGTAGTATATTCGGACAGCTGAACACTGAAGCTTTCTTT
-	TRBV5-1	TRBJ2-7	TRBD2	CASSGREGSEEQYF	TGCGCCAGCAGTGGGCGGGAGGGTTCTGAAGAGCAGTACTTC
once	TRBV30	TRBJ1-2	-	CAWGRDYGYTF	TGTGCCTGGGGCCGAGACTATGGCTACACCTTC
-	TRBV4-1	TRBJ1-5	-	CASSQEPSISPSIF	-
-	TRBV13	TRBJ2-7	-	CASSASGLNPYEQYF	TGTGCCAGCAGCGCGTCGGGACTGAACCCCTACGAGCAGTACTTC
-	TRBV4-1	TRBJ2-5	-	CASSPYMLKTQYF	TGCGCCAGCAGCCCCTACATGTTAAAGACCCAGTACTTC
few	TRBV7-9	TRBJ1-6	-	CASSLGNYNSPLHF	TGTGCCAGCAGCTTGGGCAACTATAATTCACCCCTCCACTTT
-	TRBV12-5	TRBJ1-1	-	CASGLVPETEAFF	TGTGCTAGTGGTTTGGTACCGGAAACTGAAGCTTTCTTT
-	TRBV27	TRBJ2-1	-	CASSFSGESYNEQFF	TGTGCCAGCAGTTTTTCCGGGGAGTCCTACAATGAGCAGTTCTTC
-	TRBV7-8	TRBJ2-1	TRBD2	CASSLSPSGSSNEQFF	TGTGCCAGCAGCTTATCCCCTAGCGGGAGTTCCAATGAGCAGTTCTTC
-	TRBV6-4	TRBJ2-3	TRBD2	CATSTSGGTDTQYF	TGTGCCACCTCCACTAGCGGGGGCACAGATACGCAGTATTTT
-	TRBV11-3	TRBJ2-1	-	CASSLELSNEQFF	TGTGCCAGCAGCTTAGAATTGTCCAATGAGCAGTTCTTC
-	TRBV4-1	TRBJ2-3	-	CASSPPDGQRVPDTQYF	TGCGCCAGCAGCCCCCCAGATGGACAGCGAGTCCCAGATACGCAGTATTTT
-	TRBV7-9	TRBJ1-1	TRBD1	CASSLGQALNTEAFF	TGTGCCAGCAGCTTGGGACAGGCCTTGAACACTGAAGCTTTCTTT
-	TRBV5-1	TRBJ2-3	TRBD1	CASSLDGTGLTDTQYF	TGCGCCAGCAGCTTGGACGGGACAGGGTTAACAGATACGCAGTATTTT
-	TRBV28	TRBJ1-2	TRBD1	CASSPGTGDYRAF	TGTGCCAGCAGCCCGGGGACAGGGGACTACCGGGCCTTC
once	TRBV5-5	TRBJ1-2	TRBD1	CASSLSGQSYGYTF	TGTGCCAGCAGCTTGTCGGGACAGAGCTATGGCTACACCTTC
-	TRBV5-1	TRBJ2-5	TRBD2	CASSLSRLAGSQETQYF	TGCGCCAGCAGCTTGTCCAGACTAGCGGGGAGTCAAGAGACCCAGTACTTC
-	TRBV30	TRBJ2-3	TRBD2	CAWSRTLAVTDTQYF	TGTGCCTGGTCGAGGACACTAGCGGTCACAGATACGCAGTATTTT
-	TRBV30	TRBJ2-5	TRBD1	CAWGKQGLETQYF	TGTGCCTGGGGAAAACAGGGGCTGGAGACCCAGTACTTC
-	TRBV30	TRBJ1-2	-	CAWSRINGYTF	TGTGCCTGGAGTAGGATTAATGGCTACACCTTC
-	TRBV19	TRBJ2-1	TRBD1	CASSDRGLPNEQFF	TGTGCCAGTAGTGATAGGGGGCTCCCAAATGAGCAGTTCTTC
-	TRBV6-5	TRBJ2-3	-	CASSETRPTDTQYF	TGTGCCAGCAGCGAGACAAGACCCACAGATACGCAGTATTTT
-	TRBV11-3	TRBJ2-3	-	CASSLWGLSTDTQYF	TGTGCCAGCAGCTTGTGGGGTCTAAGCACAGATACGCAGTATTTT
-	TRBV30	TRBJ2-3	-	CAWSVVMVDTQYF	TGTGCCTGGAGTGTAGTGATGGTAGATACGCAGTATTTT
-	TRBV5-4	TRBJ2-4	TRBD1	CASSSAGTENIQYF	TGTGCCAGCAGCTCCGCCGGGACAGAAAACATTCAGTACTTC
-	TRBV18	TRBJ2-3	-	CASSPPKGGSGATDTQYF	TGTGCCAGCTCACCACCGAAAGGGGGGAGTGGGGCCACAGATACGCAGTATTTT
-	TRBV12-3/TRBV12-4	TRBJ1-6	-	CASSSTNPTPLHF	TGTGCCAGCAGCTCGACAAACCCGACACCCCTCCACTTT
-	TRBV27	TRBJ2-6	-	CASRPGGGPGANVLTF	TGTGCCAGCCGTCCGGGGGGCGGCCCTGGGGCCAACGTCCTGACTTTC
-	TRBV6-1	TRBJ1-2	-	CASSAPGGGGSNGYTF	TGTGCCAGCAGTGCCCCCGGTGGGGGAGGGTCAAATGGCTACACCTTC
once	TRBV15	TRBJ2-3	-	CATTPAWPSTDTQYF	TGTGCCACCACCCCTGCTTGGCCCAGCACAGATACGCAGTATTTT
-	TRBV7-8	TRBJ1-2	-	CASSLVGSGYGYTF	TGTGCCAGCAGCTTAGTTGGGAGTGGCTATGGCTACACCTTC
-	TRBV2	TRBJ1-1	-	CASSPGGMNTEAFF	TGTGCCAGCAGTCCGGGGGGTATGAACACTGAAGCTTTCTTT
-	TRBV5-1	TRBJ2-3	-	CASSLEPSTDTQYF	TGCGCCAGCAGCTTGGAGCCGAGCACAGATACGCAGTATTTT
-	TRBV28	TRBJ1-2	-	CAIRRGGYGYTF	TGTGCCATAAGACGGGGAGGCTATGGCTACACCTTC
-	TRBV11-3	TRBJ1-3	TRBD1	CASSLTPSGGGNTIYF	TGTGCCAGCAGCTTAACCCCGTCAGGGGGTGGAAACACCATATATTTT
-	TRBV6-1	TRBJ1-2	-	CASSEWAATNYGYTF	TGTGCCAGCAGTGAATGGGCAGCTACTAACTATGGCTACACCTTC
-	TRBV28	TRBJ2-5	-	CASSPGPQETQYF	TGTGCCAGCAGTCCAGGACCCCAAGAGACCCAGTACTTC
-	TRBV18	TRBJ1-1	TRBD1	CASSPQGAVNTEAFF	TGTGCCAGCTCACCACAGGGGGCGGTGAACACTGAAGCTTTCTTT
-	TRBV29-1	TRBJ2-3	-	CSVPRGLADTQYF	TGCAGCGTCCCCCGGGGTTTGGCAGATACGCAGTATTTT
-	TRBV10-2	TRBJ2-2	-	CASSFSFIADVDTGELFF	TGCGCCAGCAGCTTCTCTTTCATAGCGGACGTAGACACCGGGGAGCTGTTTTTT
-	TRBV27	TRBJ1-1	TRBD1	CASSSPGQGAPEAFF	TGTGCCAGCAGTTCCCCGGGACAGGGGGCGCCTGAAGCTTTCTTT
-	TRBV15	TRBJ2-3	TRBD2	CATTLGLAGGGDTQYF	TGTGCCACCACCCTGGGGCTAGCGGGAGGAGGAGATACGCAGTATTTT
-	TRBV18	TRBJ2-5	TRBD2	CASSPALAGPEETQYF	TGTGCCAGCTCACCGGCCCTAGCGGGGCCCGAGGAGACCCAGTACTTC